One and the same sample provided the 3 T cell receptor beta chains below, sequenced in a study of T cells in Graves' hyperthyroidism and ophthalmopathy. Amplified regions were TCR beta CDR3 sequences from RNA transcripts. The TCR CDR3 first-round RT-PCR relied on the HTBI primer set. TCRdb used MiXCR to reprocess the multiplex PCR reads, holding one entry per CDR3 protein. This sample has around 620,000 distinct CDR3 sequences, with 11% to 15% found just once. The sample consisted of blood. The receptors come from a woman under 30 with Graves' ophthalmopathy.

The rearrangement uses TRBV6-1 and TRBJ1-3, with 9 bases lining up with TRBD1. After removal of 8 bases from V and 5 bases from J, the junction contained 4 bases not matched to a gene. Germline CDR1 is MNHNS and CDR2 is SASEGT. The length of the CDR3 is 13 residues. CDR3 in DNA: TGTGCCAGCGGACAGGGGAGAAGAAACACCATATATTTT. Encoded protein: CASGQGRRNTIYF.

The sample holds a few counts of this clonotype. The rearrangement links TRBV19 to TRBJ2-3, with D hard to call. There are 16 residues in the CDR3. V dropped 7 bases and J dropped 0 bases, with 17 bases sitting between them. The germline V gene has CDR1 LNHDA and CDR2 SQIVND (reference sequence). The CDR3 spells CASTVSQRSSTDTQYF. Here the CDR3 DNA reads TGTGCCAGTACCGTATCTCAAAGGAGCAGCACAGATACGCAGTATTTT.

The chain recombines TRBV29-1 with TRBJ1-2; weak D call: TRBD1 (5 bases). CDR1 and CDR2 from the germline V gene are SQVTM and ANQGSEA. Trimming left V 0 bases short and J 6 bases short, with 20 bases between. The CDR3 sequence is 16 residues long. The CDR3 spells CSVEDSTELKTNGYTF. In DNA, the CDR3 is TGCAGCGTTGAAGACTCGACAGAACTGAAGACGAATGGCTACACCTTC. The full variable domain, its missing parts supplied by reference TRBV29-1 and TRBJ1-2, is SAVISQKPSRDICQRGTSLTIQCQVDSQVTMMFWYRQQPGQSLTLIATANQGSEATYESGFVIDKFPISRPNLTFSTLTVSNMSPEDSSIYLCSVEDSTELKTNGYTFGSGTRLTVV.